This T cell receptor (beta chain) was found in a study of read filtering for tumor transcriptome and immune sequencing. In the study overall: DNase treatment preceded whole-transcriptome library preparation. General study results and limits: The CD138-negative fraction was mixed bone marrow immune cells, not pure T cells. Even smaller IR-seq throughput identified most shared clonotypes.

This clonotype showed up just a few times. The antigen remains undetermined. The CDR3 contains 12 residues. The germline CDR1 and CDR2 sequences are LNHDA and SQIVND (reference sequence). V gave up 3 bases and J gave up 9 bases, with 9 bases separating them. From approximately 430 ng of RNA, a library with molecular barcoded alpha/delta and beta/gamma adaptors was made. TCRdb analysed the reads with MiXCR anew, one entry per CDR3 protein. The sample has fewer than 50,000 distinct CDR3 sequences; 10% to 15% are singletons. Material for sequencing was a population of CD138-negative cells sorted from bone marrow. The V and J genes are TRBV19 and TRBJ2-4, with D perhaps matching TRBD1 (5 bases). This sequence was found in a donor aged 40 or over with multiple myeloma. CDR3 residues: CASSMQGPIQYF. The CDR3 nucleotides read TGTGCCAGTAGTATGCAGGGTCCCATTCAGTACTTC. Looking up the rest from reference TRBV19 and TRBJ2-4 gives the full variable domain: DGGITQSPKYLFRKEGQNVTLSCEQNLNHDAMYWYRQDPGQGLRLIYYSQIVNDFQKGDIAEGYSVSREKKESFPLTVTSAQKNPTAFYLCASSMQGPIQYFGAGTRLSVL.